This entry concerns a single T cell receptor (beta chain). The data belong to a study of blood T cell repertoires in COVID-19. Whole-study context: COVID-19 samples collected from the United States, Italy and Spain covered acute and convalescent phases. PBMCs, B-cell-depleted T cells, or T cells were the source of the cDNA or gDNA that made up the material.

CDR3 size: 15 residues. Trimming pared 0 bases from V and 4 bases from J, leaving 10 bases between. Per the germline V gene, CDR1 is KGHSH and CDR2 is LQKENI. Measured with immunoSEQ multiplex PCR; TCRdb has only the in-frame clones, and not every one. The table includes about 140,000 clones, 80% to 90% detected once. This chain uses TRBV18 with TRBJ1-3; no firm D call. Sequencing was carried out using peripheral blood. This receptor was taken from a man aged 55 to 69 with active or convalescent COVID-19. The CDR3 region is CASSPPSQSGNTIYF. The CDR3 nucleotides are TGTGCCAGCTCACCACCGTCCCAGTCCGGAAACACCATATATTTT.